The entry below describes one T cell receptor beta chain. Its antigen remains unidentified. This specimen comes from a study of blood T cells in healthy people across ages. It was with a sample-barcoded 5' primer and a J-beta primer mix that a second PCR of about 7 to 12 cycles was run. TCRdb used MiXCR to reprocess the 5' RACE reads, holding one entry per CDR3 protein. The repertoire consists of under 800,000 distinct CDR3 sequences, with approximately 21% occurring once and the leading ten covering 3% to 4.5%. General study results and limits: Those diversity estimates obtained from one million T cells were thought to be underestimates. A greater number of naive CD4+ cells and higher diversity distinguished long-lived donors from aged donors.

Between the trimmed V and J ends, which lost 4 bases and 1 base, there was a span of 10 bases. The CDR3 contains 14 residues. Germline-derived CDR1 and CDR2 are MDHEN and SYDVKM. Sequencing was done on a sample of blood. The source of this sequence is a man aged 70 or older in good health. The chain is built from TRBV28 and TRBJ1-1, with D hard to call. The CDR3 DNA reads TGTGCCAGCAGTTCCCCGACAAGGAACACTGAAGCTTTCTTT. It codes for CASSSPTRNTEAFF.